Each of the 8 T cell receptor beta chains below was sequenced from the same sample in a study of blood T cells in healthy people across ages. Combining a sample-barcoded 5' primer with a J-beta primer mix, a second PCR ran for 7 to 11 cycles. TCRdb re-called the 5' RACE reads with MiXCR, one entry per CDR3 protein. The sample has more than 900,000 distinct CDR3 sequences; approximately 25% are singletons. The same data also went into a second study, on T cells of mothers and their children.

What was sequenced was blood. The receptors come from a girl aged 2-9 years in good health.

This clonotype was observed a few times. In DNA form, the CDR3 reads TGTGCCAGCAGCCCGGGGATTTCGGAGCAGTTCTTC. Its protein is CASSPGISEQFF. The J gene is TRBJ2-1, the V gene TRBV7-9; TRBD2 is a possible D gene (5 bases). The germline V and J ends were trimmed by 5 bases and 10 bases, with 12 bases remaining between them. CDR1 and CDR2 (germline): SEHNR, FQNEAQ (reference sequence). The CDR3 has 12 residues.

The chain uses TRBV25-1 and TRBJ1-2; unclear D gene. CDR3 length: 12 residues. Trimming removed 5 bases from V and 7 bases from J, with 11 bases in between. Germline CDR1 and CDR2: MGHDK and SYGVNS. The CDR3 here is CASSTGKIGYTF. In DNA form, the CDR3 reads TGTGCCAGCAGTACCGGAAAGATTGGCTACACCTTC.

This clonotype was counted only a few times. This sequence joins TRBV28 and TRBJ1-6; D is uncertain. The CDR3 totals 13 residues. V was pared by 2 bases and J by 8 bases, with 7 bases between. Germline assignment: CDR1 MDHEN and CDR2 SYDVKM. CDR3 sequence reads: CASSLRRDSPLHF. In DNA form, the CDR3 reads TGTGCCAGCAGTTTACGGAGAGATTCACCCCTCCACTTT.

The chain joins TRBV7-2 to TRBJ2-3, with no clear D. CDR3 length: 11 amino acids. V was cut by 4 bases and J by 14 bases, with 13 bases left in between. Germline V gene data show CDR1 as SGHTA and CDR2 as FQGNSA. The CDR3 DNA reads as TGTGCCAGCAGCTCCGGGCCCCCCCTGTATTTT. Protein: CASSSGPPLYF.

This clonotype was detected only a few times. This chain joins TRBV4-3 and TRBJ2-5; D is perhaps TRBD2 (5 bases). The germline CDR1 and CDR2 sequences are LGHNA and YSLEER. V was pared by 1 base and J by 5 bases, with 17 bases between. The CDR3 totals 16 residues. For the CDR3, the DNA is TGCGCCAGCAGCCAAGGGGCGGCAGGCGGGTGGGAGACCCAGTACTTC. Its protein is CASSQGAAGGWETQYF.

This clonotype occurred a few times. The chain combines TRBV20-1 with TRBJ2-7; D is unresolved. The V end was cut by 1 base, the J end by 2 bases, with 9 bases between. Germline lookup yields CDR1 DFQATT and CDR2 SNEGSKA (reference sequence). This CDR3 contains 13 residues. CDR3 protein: CSARGPYTYEQYF. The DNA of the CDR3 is TGCAGTGCTAGAGGCCCATACACCTACGAGCAGTACTTC.

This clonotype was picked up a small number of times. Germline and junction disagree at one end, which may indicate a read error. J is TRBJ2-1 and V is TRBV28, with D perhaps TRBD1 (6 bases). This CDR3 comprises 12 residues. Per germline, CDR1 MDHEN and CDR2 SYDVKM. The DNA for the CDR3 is TGTGCCAGCAGTTTGAATCGGGACATAATCCTCTTC. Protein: CASSLNRDIILF.

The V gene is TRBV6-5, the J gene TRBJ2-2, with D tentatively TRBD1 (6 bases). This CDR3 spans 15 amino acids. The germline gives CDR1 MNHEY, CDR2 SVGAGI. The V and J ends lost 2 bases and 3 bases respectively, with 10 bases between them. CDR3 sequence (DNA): TGTGCCAGCAGTTACAGTTCAGGGGACACCGGGGAGCTGTTTTTT. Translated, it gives CASSYSSGDTGELFF.